A single sample is the source of the 30 T cell receptor beta chains below, sequenced in a study of OX40 agonist ivuxolimab in advanced cancers. Assay used: immunoSEQ multiplex PCR; TCRdb lists only in-frame clones, some missing. This table has 50,000 to 55,000 clones, 85% to 90% appearing once. The source was CD4+ or CD8+ T cells sorted from blood, collected in a trial of the OX40 agonist ivuxolimab. Receptor source: an adult with an advanced solid tumor such as melanoma, head and neck, liver or kidney cancer.

The chain is built from TRBV7-2 and TRBJ2-5, with 9 bases that match TRBD2. The trim removed 3 bases at V and 5 bases at J, leaving 10 bases unmatched. The germline gives CDR1 SGHTA, CDR2 FQGNSA. The CDR3 length is 16 residues. Here the CDR3 reads CASSFEGRGGRETQYF. CDR3 in DNA: TGTGCCAGCAGCTTCGAAGGGCGGGGGGGCCGTGAGACCCAGTACTTC.

The chain has TRBV9 and TRBJ2-1; TRBD2 matches at 9 bases. With V trimmed by 3 bases and J by 3 bases, 7 bases remained unmatched. This CDR3 has 16 amino acids. Germline assignment: CDR1 SGDLS and CDR2 YYNGEE. This chain's CDR3 is CASSGRTSASYNEQFF. The CDR3 DNA reads TGTGCCAGCAGCGGCAGGACTAGCGCGAGCTACAATGAGCAGTTCTTC.

This rearrangement joins TRBV7-8 to TRBJ1-5; unclear D gene. Trimming took off 5 bases at V and 2 bases at J, with 19 bases between the two ends. Germline CDR1 is SGHVS and CDR2 is FQNEAQ. This CDR3 is built from 17 residues. The CDR3 loop is CASSPEVIWQGNQPQHF. For the CDR3, the DNA is TGTGCCAGCAGCCCAGAAGTGATTTGGCAGGGCAATCAGCCCCAGCATTTT.

This clone was picked up one time. Written as DNA, the CDR3 is TGTGCCAGCGCAACCCTTTCAGGGGAGCTGTTTTTT. It yields the protein CASATLSGELFF. The chain combines TRBV6-1 with TRBJ2-2, with no clear D. Per germline, CDR1 MNHNS and CDR2 SASEGT. The CDR3 totals 12 residues. The germline V and J ends were trimmed by 8 bases and 8 bases, with 12 bases remaining between them.

The V gene is TRBV6-5, the J gene TRBJ1-5; D perhaps matches TRBD1 (5 bases). The CDR3 has 14 amino acids. V was pared by 2 bases and J by 5 bases, with 10 bases between. Germline CDR1 reads MNHEY; CDR2 reads SVGAGI. The CDR3 region has the DNA TGTGCCAGCAGTTACCGGGACGCAGATCAGCCCCAGCATTTT. Residues: CASSYRDADQPQHF.

This chain uses TRBV6-1 with TRBJ1-5; 9 bases fit TRBD1. The trim removed 8 bases at V and 6 bases at J, leaving 5 bases unmatched. Germline CDR1 and CDR2: MNHNS and SASEGT. The CDR3 is 13 residues long. The CDR3 spells CASGDRERQPQHF. CDR3 sequence (DNA): TGTGCCAGCGGGGACAGGGAGCGTCAGCCCCAGCATTTT.

The genes are TRBV2 and TRBJ2-7; perhaps TRBD1 as D (5 bases). This CDR3 contains 12 residues. Germline V CDR1 and CDR2: SNHLY, FYNNEI. V was trimmed by 7 bases and J by 5 bases, leaving 12 bases between them. The CDR3 nucleotides read TGTGCCAGCAAAAGGGGCGGAGACGAGCAGTACTTC. This codes for CASKRGGDEQYF.

This clone was seen just once. The chain carries TRBV19 and TRBJ1-4; no definite D call. The CDR3 sequence is 14 residues long. Germline V gene data show CDR1 as LNHDA and CDR2 as SQIVND (reference sequence). Trimming cost V 3 bases and J 0 bases, with 5 bases left between them. The CDR3 sequence: CASSISPTNEKLFF. The CDR3 DNA is TGTGCCAGTAGTATCAGTCCAACTAATGAAAAACTGTTTTTT. Looking up the rest from reference TRBV19 and TRBJ1-4 gives the full variable domain: DGGITQSPKYLFRKEGQNVTLSCEQNLNHDAMYWYRQDPGQGLRLIYYSQIVNDFQKGDIAEGYSVSREKKESFPLTVTSAQKNPTAFYLCASSISPTNEKLFFGSGTQLSVL.

The chain links TRBV28 to TRBJ1-5; the match to TRBD1 covers 8 bases. V gave up 4 bases and J gave up 9 bases; unmatched junction bases: 8. Germline V gene sequence: CDR1 MDHEN, CDR2 SYDVKM. The CDR3 is 14 amino acids. CDR3 region: CASSSGTGYRPQHF. The CDR3 nucleotides are TGTGCCAGCAGTTCCGGGACAGGCTATCGGCCCCAGCATTTT.

This clone turned up a few times. The chain is built from TRBV29-1 and TRBJ1-1, with a weak D call TRBD1 (6 bases). The germline CDR1 and CDR2 sequences are SQVTM and ANQGSEA. The CDR3 has 13 residues. Trimming cost V 0 bases and J 5 bases, with 10 bases left between them. The CDR3 reads CSVEDRGDTEAFF. Written as DNA, the CDR3 is TGCAGCGTTGAAGACAGGGGAGATACTGAAGCTTTCTTT. The full variable domain, its missing parts supplied by reference TRBV29-1 and TRBJ1-1, is SAVISQKPSRDICQRGTSLTIQCQVDSQVTMMFWYRQQPGQSLTLIATANQGSEATYESGFVIDKFPISRPNLTFSTLTVSNMSPEDSSIYLCSVEDRGDTEAFFGQGTRLTVV.

This chain uses TRBV18 with TRBJ2-1, with 10 bases identical to TRBD2. Looked up from germline, CDR1 is KGHSH and CDR2 is LQKENI. The CDR3 is made up of 16 amino acids. The V and J ends lost 0 bases and 9 bases, in that order; junction bases with no gene match: 8. CDR3 sequence (DNA): TGTGCCAGCTCACCACCGGCTAGCGGGAGTATGGGTGAGCAGTTCTTC. This encodes CASSPPASGSMGEQFF. Using reference TRBV18 and TRBJ2-1 for the parts outside the CDR3, the full variable domain is NAGVMQNPRHLVRRRGQEARLRCSPMKGHSHVYWYRQLPEEGLKFMVYLQKENIIDESGMPKERFSAEFPKEGPSILRIQQVVRGDSAAYFCASSPPASGSMGEQFFGPGTRLTVL.

This chain joins TRBV6-1 and TRBJ1-5; a possible D gene is TRBD1 (6 bases). V gave up 5 bases and J gave up 2 bases, with 13 bases separating them. The CDR3 sequence is 15 residues long. CDR1 MNHNS and CDR2 SASEGT come from the germline V gene. The CDR3 is CASSPQGIGNQPQHF. The CDR3 DNA reads as TGTGCCAGCAGTCCCCAGGGGATTGGCAATCAGCCCCAGCATTTT.

In its sample, this clone was seen once. This rearrangement joins TRBV6-1 to TRBJ1-5; 7 bases match TRBD1. The CDR3 length is 17 residues. V lost 2 bases to trimming and J lost 5 bases; unmatched junction nucleotides: 12. The germline CDR1 and CDR2 sequences are MNHNS and SASEGT. CDR3 protein: CASSELTAQGGYQPQHF. Written as DNA, the CDR3 is TGTGCCAGCAGTGAATTGACCGCTCAGGGGGGATATCAGCCCCAGCATTTT.

The J gene is TRBJ2-7, the V gene TRBV13; no clear D. The germline V gene encodes CDR1 PRHDT and CDR2 FYEKMQ (reference sequence). The CDR3 is 15 residues long. The ends were cut back, 4 bases at V and 0 bases at J, with 13 bases in the middle. CDR3 sequence reads: CASSYLTRASYEQYF. CDR3 nucleotide sequence: TGTGCCAGCAGCTATCTGACTCGAGCCTCCTACGAGCAGTACTTC. The full variable domain, in which reference TRBV13 and TRBJ2-7 provide the parts outside the CDR3, is AAGVIQSPRHLIKEKRETATLKCYPIPRHDTVYWYQQGPGQDPQFLISFYEKMQSDKGSIPDRFSAQQFSDYHSELNMSSLELGDSALYFCASSYLTRASYEQYFGPGTRLTVT.

This chain joins TRBV6-1 and TRBJ1-5; D gene uncertain. Trimming removed 5 bases from V and 2 bases from J, with 10 bases in between. The V gene's germline CDR1 is MNHNS and CDR2 SASEGT. This CDR3 spans 14 amino acids. The CDR3 protein is CASSRLEGNQPQHF. The CDR3 region has the DNA TGTGCCAGCAGTAGGTTGGAGGGCAATCAGCCCCAGCATTTT.

In this sample, this clone turned up a few times. The chain is built from TRBV2 and TRBJ2-3; possible D gene TRBD1, 6 bases. This CDR3 spans 14 amino acids. Trimming stripped 1 base from V and 1 base from J, with 6 bases between. The V gene's germline CDR1 is SNHLY and CDR2 FYNNEI. The CDR3 bases are TGTGCCAGCAGTGAAGAGGGGGGCACAGATACGCAGTATTTT. It yields the protein CASSEEGGTDTQYF. Full variable domain (missing parts from reference TRBV2 and TRBJ2-3): EPEVTQTPSHQVTQMGQEVILRCVPISNHLYFYWYRQILGQKVEFLVSFYNNEISEKSEIFDDQFSVERPDGSNFTLKIRSTKLEDSAMYFCASSEEGGTDTQYFGPGTRLTVL.

In its sample, this clone was seen once. The chain recombines TRBV7-9 with TRBJ1-2, with D unclear. The germline CDR1 and CDR2 sequences are SEHNR and FQNEAQ (reference sequence). V lost 2 bases to trimming and J lost 0 bases, with 4 bases between them. The CDR3 is 13 amino acids. The CDR3 coding sequence is TGTGCCAGCAGCTTAAATTCTAACTATGGCTACACCTTC. This codes for CASSLNSNYGYTF.

The chain links TRBV7-9 to TRBJ2-1; the D gene is possibly TRBD2 (5 bases). The V end lost 5 bases, the J end lost 8 bases, and 10 bases lay between the germline ends. The CDR3 covers 12 residues. Germline V gene sequence: CDR1 SEHNR, CDR2 FQNEAQ (reference sequence). CDR3 nucleotides: TGTGCCAGCAGCAAACTAGGTTATGAGCAGTTCTTC. Amino acid sequence: CASSKLGYEQFF.

This sequence joins TRBV19 and TRBJ1-2, with a tentative D call TRBD1 (5 bases). Germline-derived CDR1 and CDR2 are LNHDA and SQIVND (reference sequence). CDR3 length: 15 residues. V was shortened by 2 bases and J by 8 bases, with 18 bases between the two germline ends. The CDR3 nucleotides read TGTGCCAGTAGTATAAGCGGTGGAGCAGGGCAAGGCTACACCTTC. Protein sequence: CASSISGGAGQGYTF.

This rearrangement joins TRBV7-3 to TRBJ2-1; unclear D gene. There are 17 residues in the CDR3. Trimming pared 0 bases from V and 0 bases from J, leaving 12 bases between. Looked up from germline, CDR1 is SGHTA and CDR2 is FQGTGA. The CDR3 sequence is CASSLTRTRVSYNEQFF. Here the CDR3 DNA reads TGTGCCAGCAGCTTAACGAGGACCCGCGTCTCCTACAATGAGCAGTTCTTC.

The gene calls are TRBV5-1 and TRBJ1-2; 11 bases are a match to TRBD1. Germline CDR1 reads SGHRS; CDR2 reads YFSETQ. The CDR3 consists of 14 residues. After removal of 5 bases from V and 5 bases from J, the junction contained 5 bases not matched to a gene. As DNA, the CDR3 is TGCGCCAGCAGTTCCGGGACAGGGGGATATGGCTACACCTTC. The encoded protein is CASSSGTGGYGYTF.

This rearrangement joins TRBV6-1 to TRBJ1-3, with D uncertain. V gave up 6 bases and J gave up 2 bases, with 11 bases separating them. The CDR3 loop spans 14 amino acids. Per the germline V gene, CDR1 is MNHNS and CDR2 is SASEGT. The CDR3 is CASRTQGPGNTIYF. The CDR3 coding sequence is TGTGCCAGCAGAACCCAAGGGCCTGGAAACACCATATATTTT.

V and J are TRBV28 and TRBJ1-5; maybe TRBD1 (5 bases). There are 13 residues in the CDR3. In germline, CDR1 is MDHEN, CDR2 SYDVKM. Trimming cost V 6 bases and J 8 bases, with 14 bases left between them. CDR3 nucleotide sequence: TGTGCCAGCAGGAAACGGGACGGAGAGCCCCAGCATTTT. This gives the protein CASRKRDGEPQHF.

V gene TRBV7-2 combines with J gene TRBJ2-5; D perhaps matches TRBD2 (5 bases). The CDR3 spans 14 residues. Trimming took 2 bases from V and 5 from J, leaving 12 bases between them. CDR1 SGHTA and CDR2 FQGNSA come from the germline V gene. The CDR3 DNA reads as TGTGCCAGCAGCTTAAGGGAGACTCGTGAGACCCAGTACTTC. It yields the protein CASSLRETRETQYF. The whole variable domain, remainder taken from reference TRBV7-2 and TRBJ2-5, is GAGVSQSPSNKVTEKGKDVELRCDPISGHTALYWYRQSLGQGLEFLIYFQGNSAPDKSGLPSDRFSAERTGGSVSTLTIQRTQQEDSAVYLCASSLRETRETQYFGPGTRLLVL.

The chain carries TRBV2 and TRBJ1-6, with unresolved D. Germline CDR1 SNHLY, CDR2 FYNNEI. The CDR3 has 16 amino acids. The V gene lost 4 bases and the J gene lost 0 bases, with 10 bases spanning the gap. The CDR3 nucleotides read TGTGCCAGCAGTGGAGAACTAAGCTCCTATAATTCACCCCTCCACTTT. Protein sequence: CASSGELSSYNSPLHF.

This sequence joins TRBV19 and TRBJ1-5; possible D gene TRBD1, 5 bases. CDR1 is LNHDA and CDR2 is SQIVND in the germline V gene (reference sequence). Trimming cost V 0 bases and J 0 bases, with 6 bases left between them. CDR3 length: 15 residues. The chain's CDR3 is CASSIDRDSNQPQHF. For the CDR3, the DNA is TGTGCCAGTAGTATAGACAGGGATAGCAATCAGCCCCAGCATTTT.

This rearrangement joins TRBV19 to TRBJ2-1, with TRBD1 identical over 11 bases. V shed 5 bases and J 7 bases; nucleotides not matched to a gene: 4. This CDR3 contains 14 residues. Germline V CDR1 and CDR2: LNHDA, SQIVND (reference sequence). For the CDR3, the DNA is TGTGCCAGTAGTGGGACAGGGGGTCAGAATGAGCAGTTCTTC. Encoded protein: CASSGTGGQNEQFF.

This clone was seen a handful of times. The CDR3 protein is CASSQPGGQSEKLFF. The CDR3 bases are TGCGCCAGCAGCCAACCTGGGGGACAATCCGAAAAACTGTTTTTT. The chain employs TRBV4-1 and TRBJ1-4; a possible D gene is TRBD1 (6 bases). Between the trimmed V and J ends, which lost 2 bases and 8 bases, there was a span of 15 bases. Per germline, CDR1 MGHRA and CDR2 YSYEKL. The length of the CDR3 is 15 residues.

In nucleotides, the CDR3 is TGCGCCAGCAGCCCCGGGGGGGCCGAGACCCAGTACTTC. Translating gives CASSPGGAETQYF. The V call is TRBV4-3, the J call TRBJ2-5; 8 bases align to TRBD2. V was clipped by 4 bases and J by 5 bases; unmatched bases: 3. The CDR3 length is 13 residues. CDR1 LGHNA and CDR2 YSLEER come from the germline V gene.

The chain combines TRBV11-3 with TRBJ2-2, with 7 bases identical to TRBD1. Germline V CDR1 and CDR2: SGHNT, YENEEA. The CDR3 has 17 amino acids. V dropped 0 bases and J dropped 1; count of bases not matched to a gene: 5. The CDR3 nucleotides are TGTGCCAGCAGCTTAGATCAGGGACAGCTGAACACCGGGGAGCTGTTTTTT. This translates into CASSLDQGQLNTGELFF. The variable domain in full, completed from reference TRBV11-3 and TRBJ2-2, reads EAGVVQSPRYKIIEKKQPVAFWCNPISGHNTLYWYLQNLGQGPELLIRYENEEAVDDSQLPKDRFSAERLKGVDSTLKIQPAELGDSAVYLCASSLDQGQLNTGELFFGEGSRLTVL.